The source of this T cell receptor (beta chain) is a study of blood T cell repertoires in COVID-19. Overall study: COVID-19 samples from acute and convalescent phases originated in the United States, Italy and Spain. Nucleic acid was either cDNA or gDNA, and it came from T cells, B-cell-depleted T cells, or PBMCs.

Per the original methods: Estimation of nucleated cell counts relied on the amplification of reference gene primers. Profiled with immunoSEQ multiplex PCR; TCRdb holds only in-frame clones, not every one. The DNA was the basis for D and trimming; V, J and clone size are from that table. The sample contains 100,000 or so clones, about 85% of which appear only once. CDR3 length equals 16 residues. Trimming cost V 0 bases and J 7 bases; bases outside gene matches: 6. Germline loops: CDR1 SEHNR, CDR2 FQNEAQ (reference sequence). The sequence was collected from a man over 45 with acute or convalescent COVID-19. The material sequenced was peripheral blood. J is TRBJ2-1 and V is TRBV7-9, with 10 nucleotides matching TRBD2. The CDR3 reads CASSLAFSGRLNEQFF. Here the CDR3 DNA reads TGTGCCAGCAGCTTAGCATTTAGCGGGAGGTTAAATGAGCAGTTCTTC.